This entry lists 22 T cell receptor beta chains sequenced from one sample in a study of T cell clonality in common variable immunodeficiency. Study-wide results and caveats: Common variable immunodeficiency TCR beta sequences reportedly had fewer deletions and N-nucleotide insertions.

The table came from immunoSEQ multiplex PCR; TCRdb's copy has only in-frame clones and leaves some out. This sample carries about 28,000 clones, none of them present only once. The antigens these receptors bind are not known. The sample comprised peripheral blood mononuclear cells. The origin of the receptors is a human donor with common variable immunodeficiency.

This clone was seen repeatedly, ten times or more. Read sequence stops 3 residues before the CDR3 end, and the germline J gene provides the missing end. The chain links TRBV18 to TRBJ2-3; 10 bases align to TRBD1. Losses at the gene ends were 3 bases for V and 5 bases for J; bases not matched to a gene: 8. The CDR3 totals 16 residues. Looked up from germline, CDR1 is KGHSH and CDR2 is LQKENI. CDR3 sequence reads: CASSPRQGAKEDTQYF. The sequenced part of the CDR3 DNA is TGTGCCAGCTCACCGAGACAGGGGGCAAAGGAAGATACG.

Of note for this clone: The read comes to an end 3 residues before the CDR3 does, leaving the germline J gene to fill in the end. V usage is TRBV19 and J usage is TRBJ2-5, with 12 bases identical to TRBD1. Germline CDR1 and CDR2: LNHDA and SQIVND (reference sequence). The CDR3 covers 16 residues. The ends lost 3 bases at V and 1 base at J; junction bases unmatched: 3. Incomplete CDR3 DNA: TGTGCCAGTAGTATTGGGACAGGGGGCCCCCAAGAGACC. Its translation is CASSIGTGGPQET. The full CDR3 protein is CASSIGTGGPQETQYF.

Concerning this clone itself: The read ends 3 residues before the CDR3 terminus; that terminus is restored from the germline J gene. The V and J genes are TRBV19 and TRBJ1-4; no firm D call. In germline, CDR1 is LNHDA, CDR2 SQIVND (reference sequence). The CDR3 loop spans 16 amino acids. The V and J ends lost 1 base and 8 bases respectively, with 17 bases between them. The CDR3 here is CASSIGFGSPGEKLFF. CDR3 DNA, as far as it was read: TGTGCCAGTAGTATAGGGTTTGGGTCCCCAGGCGAAAAA.

As concerns this clone: The read is 3 residues too short to cover the CDR3 end, so that end is filled in from the germline J gene. V is TRBV2 and J is TRBJ1-2, with 9 bases matching TRBD1. V lost 2 bases to trimming and J lost 1 base; unmatched junction nucleotides: 11. This CDR3 region has 18 residues. CDR1 and CDR2 from the germline V gene are SNHLY and FYNNEI. This CDR3 is CASSETGTGFFINYGYTF. Incomplete CDR3 DNA: TGTGCCAGCAGTGAAACCGGGACAGGGTTCTTTATTAACTATGGC.

This clone was counted at least ten times. The read gets to within 3 residues of the CDR3 end, and the germline J gene fills in the rest. The chain employs TRBV18 and TRBJ1-5; D not resolved. V was cut by 6 bases and J by 4 bases, with 13 bases left in between. CDR1 and CDR2 from the germline V gene are KGHSH and LQKENI. The CDR3 extends over 14 amino acids. The CDR3: CASSPDNRNQPQHF. Partial CDR3 DNA: TGTGCCAGCTCCCCCGACAATCGGAATCAGCCC.

This clone was seen more than once but under ten times. The read ends 3 residues early relative to the CDR3; the germline J gene fills the gap. V usage is TRBV6-1 and J usage is TRBJ1-2, with a weak D call TRBD1 (5 bases). CDR3 size: 12 residues. Trimming removed 2 bases from V and 7 bases from J, with 8 bases in between. The germline V gene encodes CDR1 MNHNS and CDR2 SASEGT. The CDR3 bases that were read are TGTGCCAGCAGTGAAACCAGGGTTGGC. Residues: CASSETRVG. The entire CDR3 is CASSETRVGYTF.

Ten or more counts support this clone. The observed sequence ends 3 residues before the CDR3 terminus, with the missing tail filled in from the germline J gene. The chain recombines TRBV18 with TRBJ2-2; 7 bases fit TRBD1. In germline, CDR1 is KGHSH, CDR2 LQKENI. V shed 4 bases, J shed 3 bases, and the junction held 8 bases outside the gene matches. The CDR3 is made up of 16 amino acids. CDR3 region: CASSRLWTGDTGELFF. CDR3 DNA, as far as it was read: TGTGCCAGCTCACGTCTTTGGACAGGAGACACCGGGGAG.

This clone was seen at least ten times. The CDR3 end falls 3 residues outside the read, so it is completed with the germline J gene. The same CDR3 arises from other DNA sequences in this sample as well. The chain carries TRBV6-1 and TRBJ2-3, with 7 bases that match TRBD2. Germline-derived CDR1 and CDR2 are MNHNS and SASEGT. CDR3 length: 17 residues. The junction had 9 bases not matched to a gene; V was cut back by 2 bases and J by 1 base. CDR3 bases read: TGTGCCAGCAGTGAATACCGACGACTAGCTGGCACAGATACG. Protein product: CASSEYRRLAGTDT. The entire CDR3 protein is CASSEYRRLAGTDTQYF.

This clone was observed many times. The read ends 3 residues early relative to the CDR3; the germline J gene fills the gap. The chain links TRBV20-1 to TRBJ2-1, with 11 bases that match TRBD2. The germline gives CDR1 DFQATT, CDR2 SNEGSKA (reference sequence). CDR3 length equals 13 residues. Trimming took 6 bases from V and 8 from J; bases not matched to a gene: 6. The CDR3 spells CSAYSGRAHEQFF. CDR3 DNA (partial): TGCAGTGCGTATAGCGGGAGGGCGCATGAG.

In the case of this clone: The sequence runs out 3 residues before the end of the CDR3; the remainder is reconstructed from the germline J gene. The rearrangement joins TRBV18 to TRBJ2-1, with 9 bases fitting TRBD2. The CDR3 runs 18 residues. The germline gives CDR1 KGHSH, CDR2 LQKENI. The V gene end was trimmed by 1 base and the J gene end by 7 bases; junction bases not matched to a gene: 14. The CDR3: CASSPLRINSGSLNEQFF. Partial CDR3 DNA: TGTGCCAGCTCACCACTCCGGATTAATAGCGGGAGTCTTAATGAG. The full variable domain, in which reference TRBV18 and TRBJ2-1 provide the parts outside the CDR3, is NAGVMQNPRHLVRRRGQEARLRCSPMKGHSHVYWYRQLPEEGLKFMVYLQKENIIDESGMPKERFSAEFPKEGPSILRIQQVVRGDSAAYFCASSPLRINSGSLNEQFFGPGTRLTVL.

This clone was detected many times. The observed sequence ends 3 residues before the CDR3 terminus, with the missing tail filled in from the germline J gene. The chain recombines TRBV20-1 with TRBJ2-3; D gene uncertain. V gave up 7 bases and J gave up 5 bases, with 10 bases separating them. The germline V gene encodes CDR1 DFQATT and CDR2 SNEGSKA (reference sequence). CDR3 length: 11 residues. The CDR3 bases that were read are TGCAGTGGCAGTTATGAAGATACG. It yields the protein CSGSYEDT. The entire CDR3 protein is CSGSYEDTQYF.

Of note for this clone: The read ends 3 residues early relative to the CDR3; the germline J gene fills the gap. The rearrangement uses TRBV20-1 and TRBJ2-1, with 11 bases matching TRBD2. After removal of 4 bases from V and 2 bases from J, the junction contained 4 bases not matched to a gene. The CDR3 sequence is 15 residues long. CDR1 and CDR2 (germline): DFQATT, SNEGSKA (reference sequence). The DNA read from the CDR3 is TGCAGTGCTACTTTAGCGGGAGGGCCCTACAATGAG. It yields the protein CSATLAGGPYNE. The CDR3 reads in full as CSATLAGGPYNEQFF.

The sample holds many counts of this clone. Read coverage stops 3 residues before the CDR3 terminus; the germline J gene supplies the remainder. V and J are TRBV5-1 and TRBJ1-6; 9 positions agree with TRBD1. Looked up from germline, CDR1 is SGHRS and CDR2 is YFSETQ. The length of the CDR3 is 15 residues. Trimming at V came to 1 base and at J to 10 bases, leaving 6 bases not matched to a gene. The CDR3 sequence is CASSLKGQGSSPLHF. The CDR3 DNA, read in part, is TGCGCCAGCAGCTTGAAAGGACAGGGGAGCTCACCC.

Turning to this clone: Read coverage stops 3 residues before the CDR3 terminus; the germline J gene supplies the remainder. The genes are TRBV2 and TRBJ1-3; the D gene is possibly TRBD1 (6 bases). CDR1 and CDR2 from the germline V gene are SNHLY and FYNNEI. The CDR3 has 15 amino acids. Trimming pared 7 bases from V and 0 bases from J, leaving 13 bases between. The covered CDR3 bases are TGTGCCAGCAATCCAGGGGCCATCTCTGGAAACACC. The encoded protein is CASNPGAISGNT. The whole CDR3 sequence reads CASNPGAISGNTIYF.

Ten or more counts support this clone. Read coverage stops 3 residues before the CDR3 terminus; the germline J gene supplies the remainder. V usage is TRBV19 and J usage is TRBJ1-2; D is perhaps TRBD1 (6 bases). This CDR3 contains 15 residues. The V gene lost 1 base and the J gene lost 6 bases, with 15 bases spanning the gap. The germline gives CDR1 LNHDA, CDR2 SQIVND (reference sequence). The CDR3 sequence: CASSIAGRGLDGYTF. Partial CDR3 DNA: TGTGCCAGTAGTATAGCGGGCAGGGGCTTGGATGGC.

This clone was counted many times. With the read ending 3 residues before the CDR3 end, the germline J gene is used to fill in that end. The chain joins TRBV6-2 or TRBV6-3 to TRBJ2-2; TRBD1 is a possible D gene (5 bases). This CDR3 region has 15 residues. V lost 3 bases and J lost 5, with 13 bases in between. Germline loops: CDR1 MNHEY, CDR2 SVGEGT. CDR3 DNA (partial): TGTGCCAGCAGTTATTCAGGGCCTCAGACCGGGGAG. Its protein product is CASSYSGPQTGE. The CDR3 reads in full as CASSYSGPQTGELFF.

Many counts were recorded for this clone. The CDR3 is cut off 3 residues early in the read; its end comes from the germline J gene. V and J are TRBV30 and TRBJ1-1; maybe TRBD1 (5 bases). Trimming removed 8 bases from V and 1 base from J, with 20 bases in between. There are 15 residues in the CDR3. From germline, CDR1 is GTSNPN and CDR2 SVGIG (reference sequence). The DNA read from the CDR3 is TGTGCCCGTGACGTCGTTGGGGCCTCGAACACTGAA. Its translation is CARDVVGASNTE. In full, the CDR3 is CARDVVGASNTEAFF.

Turning to this clone: The read ends 3 residues early relative to the CDR3; the germline J gene fills the gap. This rearrangement joins TRBV20-1 to TRBJ2-5; TRBD1 agrees at 7 bases. V lost 0 bases and J lost 4; bases outside the gene matches: 11. Germline lookup yields CDR1 DFQATT and CDR2 SNEGSKA (reference sequence). The CDR3 is 16 residues long. CDR3 DNA (partial): TGCAGTGCTAGAGATATGGAGACAGGGATACGAGAGACC. Protein sequence: CSARDMETGIRET. In full, the CDR3 is CSARDMETGIRETQYF.

This clone was recorded many times. The read finishes 3 residues shy of the CDR3 end, and the germline J gene is used to complete it. This chain joins TRBV5-1 and TRBJ1-4; D may be TRBD1 (6 bases). The V gene lost 0 bases and the J gene lost 4 bases, with 16 bases spanning the gap. CDR1 SGHRS and CDR2 YFSETQ come from the germline V gene. The CDR3 covers 17 residues. The DNA read from the CDR3 is TGCGCCAGCAGCTTGGGGGACAAAGGGTCGGTTAATGAAAAA. Its protein product is CASSLGDKGSVNEK. The complete CDR3 sequence is CASSLGDKGSVNEKLFF.

This clone was seen repeatedly, ten times or more. Sequencing ends 3 residues short of the CDR3 end; the germline J gene provides the rest. The rearrangement links TRBV5-4 to TRBJ2-5; D is possibly TRBD1 (8 bases). V lost 4 bases and J lost 4, with 20 bases in between. CDR1 is SGHNT and CDR2 is YYREEE in the germline V gene (reference sequence). The CDR3 is made up of 16 amino acids. CDR3 amino acids: CASSKDREGAGETQYF. The covered CDR3 bases are TGTGCCAGCAGCAAGGACAGGGAGGGCGCGGGAGAGACC.

This clone was observed a few times. The covered CDR3 bases are TGTGCCAGTACCATAACCTACCCAAACTCCTACAATGAG. Protein: CASTITYPNSYNE. The CDR3 in full is CASTITYPNSYNEQFF. The genes are TRBV19 and TRBJ2-1; D is unresolved. Read data end 3 residues before the CDR3 end; the end is taken from the germline J gene. V was clipped by 7 bases and J by 0 bases, with 16 bases between them. Germline V gives CDR1 LNHDA, CDR2 SQIVND (reference sequence). This CDR3 has 16 residues.

This clone has at least ten counts. The sequenced part of the CDR3 DNA is TGTGCCAGCTCCCACCAATTTTCAAGCGGGAGTAATGGGCATGAG. This translates into CASSHQFSSGSNGHE. The complete CDR3 protein is CASSHQFSSGSNGHEQFF. The chain recombines TRBV18 with TRBJ2-1, with 8 bases identical to TRBD2. The read falls 3 residues short of the CDR3 end, and the missing part is taken from the germline J gene. V shed 6 bases, J shed 8 bases, and the junction held 21 bases outside the gene matches. Germline V gene data show CDR1 as KGHSH and CDR2 as LQKENI. The CDR3 length is 18 residues.